The 19 T cell receptor beta chains below all came from one sample that was sequenced in a study of early T cells in non-severe SARS-CoV-2 infection. Via MiXCR, TCRdb re-called the 5' RACE reads, giving one row per CDR3 protein. The sample has 81,000 or so distinct CDR3 sequences, 10% to 15% seen once. The sample consisted of whole blood. These receptors were collected from an adult who was a healthcare worker with PCR-confirmed SARS-CoV-2 infection or an uninfected control (not recorded which).

The rearrangement links TRBV2 to TRBJ2-1, with D perhaps being TRBD1 or TRBD2 (5 bases each). Trimming removed 8 bases from V and 2 bases from J, with 13 bases in between. This CDR3 is 14 amino acids long. CDR1 SNHLY and CDR2 FYNNEI come from the germline V gene. This CDR3 reads CASERDGPYNEQFF. CDR3 in DNA: TGTGCCAGCGAGAGGGACGGGCCCTACAATGAGCAGTTCTTC.

At least ten counts were recorded for this clonotype. This sequence joins TRBV20-1 and TRBJ2-7; D is uncertain. Germline values: CDR1 DFQATT, CDR2 SNEGSKA (reference sequence). The CDR3 contains 15 residues. The ends were cut back, 1 base at V and 3 bases at J, with 16 bases in the middle. The CDR3 is CSARAPSTPHYEQYF. CDR3 nucleotides: TGCAGTGCTAGAGCCCCTTCGACACCGCACTACGAGCAGTACTTC.

The chain combines TRBV20-1 with TRBJ2-5; D not certain. The germline V gene encodes CDR1 DFQATT and CDR2 SNEGSKA (reference sequence). The germline V and J ends were trimmed by 5 bases and 5 bases, with 9 bases remaining between them. The CDR3 totals 11 residues. The CDR3 spells CSARPPETQYF. The CDR3 DNA reads TGCAGTGCTCGCCCCCCGGAGACCCAGTACTTC.

There are many counts of this clonotype. The CDR3 sequence is CASSPQWGAMNTEAFF. In nucleotides, the CDR3 is TGTGCCAGCTCACCACAGTGGGGGGCCATGAACACTGAAGCTTTCTTT. V is TRBV18 and J is TRBJ1-1, with D perhaps TRBD1 (6 bases). Germline assignment: CDR1 KGHSH and CDR2 LQKENI. CDR3 size: 16 residues. V lost 1 base, J lost 0 bases, and 12 bases lay in between.

The chain recombines TRBV18 with TRBJ2-1; D might be TRBD1 (5 bases). Per germline, CDR1 KGHSH and CDR2 LQKENI. The V and J ends lost 6 bases and 0 bases respectively, with 12 bases between them. This CDR3 contains 15 residues. The CDR3, as DNA: TGTGCCAGCTCCTCTGGGGCGTCCTCCTACAATGAGCAGTTCTTC. Its translation is CASSSGASSYNEQFF.

This clonotype was detected ten times or more. The CDR3 nucleotides read TGTGCCAGCATGCCCGACGGGGCGCAAGAGACCCAGTACTTC. Protein sequence: CASMPDGAQETQYF. The V gene is TRBV7-8, the J gene TRBJ2-5; D is perhaps TRBD1 or TRBD2 (5 bases each). The V end lost 7 bases, the J end lost 2 bases, and 14 bases lay between the germline ends. The germline gives CDR1 SGHVS, CDR2 FQNEAQ. This CDR3 spans 14 amino acids.

This clonotype has ten or more counts. The rearrangement uses TRBV28 and TRBJ2-5; D possibly uses TRBD1 or TRBD2 (5 bases each). V was trimmed by 8 bases and J by 5 bases, leaving 18 bases between them. The length of the CDR3 is 14 residues. The germline CDR1 and CDR2 sequences are MDHEN and SYDVKM. The CDR3 region is CASRPRLEGETQYF. The CDR3 DNA sequence: TGTGCCAGCCGCCCCCGTCTCGAGGGGGAGACCCAGTACTTC.

The rearrangement joins TRBV28 to TRBJ1-1; D might be TRBD1 (6 bases). Germline CDR1 MDHEN, CDR2 SYDVKM. With 5 bases removed from V and 5 bases from J, the gap between germline ends came to 18 bases. The CDR3 extends over 15 amino acids. In DNA, the CDR3 is TGTGCCAGCAGTCTCGCGAGGGGGATGGGAACTGAAGCTTTCTTT. It translates to CASSLARGMGTEAFF.

This clonotype was seen a handful of times. The chain combines TRBV11-3 with TRBJ2-3, with D possibly being TRBD2 (6 bases). Trimming removed 4 bases from V and 2 bases from J, with 13 bases in between. The length of the CDR3 is 15 residues. Germline assignment: CDR1 SGHNT and CDR2 YENEEA. The CDR3 nucleotides read TGTGCCAGCAGCTCTCTTGGCGGGAACACAGATACGCAGTATTTT. Translation: CASSSLGGNTDTQYF.

The sample holds a few counts of this clonotype. This chain connects TRBV29-1 to TRBJ1-4; 12 nucleotides agree with TRBD1. Germline V gene data show CDR1 as SQVTM and CDR2 as ANQGSEA. The V and J ends lost 7 bases and 6 bases, in that order; junction bases with no gene match: 3. The CDR3 loop spans 13 amino acids. The CDR3 protein is CSAGQGADEKLFF. CDR3 nucleotides: TGCAGCGCGGGACAGGGGGCCGATGAAAAACTGTTTTTT.

This clonotype was seen ten or more times. The chain is built from TRBV2 and TRBJ2-7; weak D call: TRBD1 (5 bases). CDR1 SNHLY and CDR2 FYNNEI come from the germline V gene. The CDR3 extends over 15 amino acids. V shed 4 bases and J shed 0 bases, with 13 bases lying between them. The CDR3 protein is CASSAQGLSSYEQYF. Here the CDR3 DNA reads TGTGCCAGCAGTGCGCAGGGATTAAGCTCCTACGAGCAGTACTTC.

V and J are TRBV28 and TRBJ1-5; D is unclear. The CDR3 totals 11 residues. CDR1 and CDR2 (germline): MDHEN, SYDVKM. Trimming left V 11 bases short and J 1 base short, with 6 bases between. CDR3 DNA sequence: TGTGCCTCGAGGAGCAATCAGCCCCAGCATTTT. Its translation is CASRSNQPQHF.

The rearrangement joins TRBV30 to TRBJ2-7; D ambiguous. CDR3 length: 11 residues. Germline lookup yields CDR1 GTSNPN and CDR2 SVGIG (reference sequence). V lost 0 bases and J 5 bases, leaving 5 bases between the germline ends. The CDR3 is CAWSVLDEQYF. CDR3 DNA: TGTGCCTGGAGTGTTCTTGACGAGCAGTACTTC. The variable domain in full, with the rest retrieved from reference TRBV30 and TRBJ2-7, is SQTIHQWPATLVQPVGSPLSLECTVEGTSNPNLYWYRQAAGRGLQLLFYSVGIGQISSEVPQNLSASRPQDRQFILSSKKLLLSDSGFYLCAWSVLDEQYFGPGTRLTVT.

The sample holds a few counts of this clonotype. The chain has TRBV3-1 and TRBJ1-5; 8 nucleotides line up with TRBD1. This CDR3 is 16 amino acids long. CDR1 is LGHDT, CDR2 YNNKEL, per germline (reference sequence). The J segment lost 7 bases and the V segment lost 4 bases, leaving 12 bases of the junction unmatched. The CDR3 DNA reads TGTGCCAGCAGCCCCCAATTAGGACAGGGAGGCCAGCCCCAGCATTTT. Its protein is CASSPQLGQGGQPQHF.

Concerning this clonotype itself: With a much larger clone just one base away, this may be a read error. V gene TRBV3-1 combines with J gene TRBJ2-1; 9 positions agree with TRBD2. The germline gives CDR1 LGHDT, CDR2 YNNKEL (reference sequence). V shed 4 bases, J shed 0 bases, and the junction held 7 bases outside the gene matches. The CDR3 sequence is 17 residues long. In nucleotides, the CDR3 is TGTGCCAGCAGCCTGAGGATTAGCGGGAGCTCCTACAATGAGCAGTTCTTC. Its translation: CASSLRISGSSYNEQFF.

This clonotype was counted only a few times. V usage is TRBV7-9 and J usage is TRBJ2-7; D is undetermined. V lost 9 bases and J lost 2, with 14 bases in between. This CDR3 is built from 13 residues. Germline V CDR1 and CDR2: SEHNR, FQNEAQ (reference sequence). The chain's CDR3 is CASSSPATYEQYF. The CDR3 region has the DNA TGTGCCAGTTCATCCCCTGCGACCTACGAGCAGTACTTC.

This clonotype was recorded a few times. The chain joins TRBV5-1 to TRBJ2-3; D gene ambiguous. Germline CDR1 reads SGHRS; CDR2 reads YFSETQ. V was clipped by 1 base and J by 4 bases, with 4 bases between them. The CDR3 has 12 residues. The CDR3 coding sequence is TGCGCCAGCAGCTTGATCTCAGATACGCAGTATTTT. It is translated as CASSLISDTQYF. Full variable domain (missing parts from reference TRBV5-1 and TRBJ2-3): KAGVTQTPRYLIKTRGQQVTLSCSPISGHRSVSWYQQTPGQGLQFLFEYFSETQRNKGNFPGRFSGRQFSNSRSEMNVSTLELGDSALYLCASSLISDTQYFGPGTRLTVL.

This clonotype was detected many times. The chain employs TRBV29-1 and TRBJ1-1; D is possibly TRBD1 (5 bases). Germline CDR1 is SQVTM and CDR2 is ANQGSEA. The CDR3 loop spans 15 amino acids. V was cut by 4 bases and J by 0 bases, with 15 bases left in between. CDR3 sequence (DNA): TGCAGCGTTGGTGCGGGGCCTGCGATGAACACTGAAGCTTTCTTT. Protein: CSVGAGPAMNTEAFF.

The rearrangement uses TRBV5-5 and TRBJ2-1; 12 nucleotides agree with TRBD2. CDR3 length: 16 residues. V shed 1 base and J 8 bases; nucleotides not matched to a gene: 7. Germline lookup yields CDR1 SGHKS and CDR2 YYEKEE (reference sequence). CDR3: CASSLTGTSGCDEQFF. CDR3 DNA: TGTGCCAGCAGCTTGACCGGGACTAGCGGGTGTGATGAGCAGTTCTTC.